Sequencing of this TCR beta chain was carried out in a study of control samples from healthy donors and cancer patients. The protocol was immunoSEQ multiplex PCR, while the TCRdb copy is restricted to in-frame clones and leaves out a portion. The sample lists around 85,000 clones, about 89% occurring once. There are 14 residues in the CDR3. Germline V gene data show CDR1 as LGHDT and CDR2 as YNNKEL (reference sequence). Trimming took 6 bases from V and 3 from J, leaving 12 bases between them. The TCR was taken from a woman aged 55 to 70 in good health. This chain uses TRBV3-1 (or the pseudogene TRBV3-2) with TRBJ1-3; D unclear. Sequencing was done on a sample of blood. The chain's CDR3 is CASSPPLHGNTIYF. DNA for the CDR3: TGTGCCAGCAGTCCCCCCTTGCATGGAAACACCATATATTTT.